What follows are 26 T cell receptor beta chains derived from one specimen sequenced in a study of blood T cell repertoires in COVID-19. Here immunoSEQ multiplex PCR was the method, and the copy in TCRdb shows in-frame clones only, minus some. The sample lists fewer than 250,000 clones; approximately 87% were seen once. The specimen was peripheral blood. Source of these receptors: an older woman with acute or convalescent COVID-19.

V is TRBV28 and J is TRBJ1-1, with 8 positions matching TRBD1. The V gene's germline CDR1 is MDHEN and CDR2 SYDVKM. There are 16 residues in the CDR3. The V and J ends lost 4 bases and 0 bases, in that order; junction bases with no gene match: 7. The CDR3 loop is CASSSRGTGMNTEAFF. DNA for the CDR3: TGTGCCAGCAGTTCCCGTGGGACAGGTATGAACACTGAAGCTTTCTTT.

V and J are TRBV19 and TRBJ2-1, with 11 bases matching TRBD2. The ends lost 7 bases at V and 9 bases at J; junction bases unmatched: 8. Per germline, CDR1 LNHDA and CDR2 SQIVND (reference sequence). The CDR3 has 14 residues. CDR3 coding DNA: TGTGCCAGTACGACGGTAGCGGGGGGGCTTGAGCAGTTCTTC. Encoded protein: CASTTVAGGLEQFF.

For the CDR3, the DNA is TGTGCCAGCAGTGGGCGACTAGCGGGGGTAGGCGAGCAGTACTTC. It yields the protein CASSGRLAGVGEQYF. This chain links TRBV2 with TRBJ2-7, with 12 positions matching TRBD2. V dropped 4 bases and J dropped 6; count of bases not matched to a gene: 7. The CDR3 contains 15 residues. Germline lookup yields CDR1 SNHLY and CDR2 FYNNEI.

V usage is TRBV7-2 and J usage is TRBJ2-4; possible D gene TRBD1, 6 bases. The CDR3 is made up of 15 amino acids. Looked up from germline, CDR1 is SGHTA and CDR2 is FQGNSA. Trimming removed 6 bases at V and 3 bases at J, with 15 bases between. CDR3 nucleotides: TGTGCCAGCAGTTTTCAACAGGGCGTCAAAAACATTCAGTACTTC. Its protein product is CASSFQQGVKNIQYF.

The rearrangement links TRBV5-6 to TRBJ2-7; D is perhaps TRBD2 (7 bases). The germline CDR1 and CDR2 sequences are SGHDT and YYEEEE. This CDR3 spans 13 amino acids. The V end lost 6 bases, the J end lost 5 bases, and 15 bases lay between the germline ends. The CDR3 loop reads CASTLRGGDEQYF. In DNA, the CDR3 is TGTGCCAGCACTCTGAGGGGGGGCGACGAGCAGTACTTC.

The chain employs TRBV24-1 and TRBJ2-6, with D tentatively TRBD2 (6 bases). V gave up 5 bases and J gave up 0 bases, with 22 bases separating them. This CDR3 contains 20 residues. CDR1 is KGHDR and CDR2 is SFDVKD in the germline V gene. The DNA for the CDR3 is TGTGCCACCAGTGCCCGCGGGGAGCAAGACCGAAGCTCTGGGGCCAACGTCCTGACTTTC. Translating gives CATSARGEQDRSSGANVLTF.

The genes are TRBV10-2 and TRBJ2-3; a weak D match, TRBD2 (5 bases). This CDR3 has 16 amino acids. The V gene's germline CDR1 is WSHSY and CDR2 SAAADI. V dropped 2 bases and J dropped 8 bases, with 20 bases sitting between them. CDR3 nucleotides: TGCGCCAGCAGTGAGACATGGCGGGCCCCAATTGGTACGCAGTATTTT. Its protein is CASSETWRAPIGTQYF.

This chain connects TRBV10-3 to TRBJ1-6; 8 nucleotides align to TRBD1. Germline V lookup: CDR1 ENHRY, CDR2 SYGVKD. Trimming at V came to 2 bases and at J to 6 bases, leaving 0 bases not matched to a gene. This CDR3 region has 14 residues. CDR3 sequence: CAISEGTGNSPLHF. CDR3 sequence (DNA): TGTGCCATCAGTGAGGGGACAGGTAATTCACCCCTCCACTTT.

The J gene is TRBJ1-5, the V gene TRBV3-1 (or the pseudogene TRBV3-2); 7 bases map to TRBD1. The V gene end was trimmed by 3 bases and the J gene end by 2 bases; junction bases not matched to a gene: 1. The CDR3 is made up of 14 amino acids. Looked up from germline, CDR1 is LGHDT and CDR2 is YNNKEL (reference sequence). CDR3 DNA sequence: TGTGCCAGCAGCCACGGGACAGGCAATCAGCCCCAGCATTTT. Translation gives CASSHGTGNQPQHF.

To note about this clone: Germline is not matched at one junction end, which may reflect a read error. The chain joins TRBV28 to TRBJ1-1, with D perhaps matching TRBD1 (5 bases). CDR3 length: 14 amino acids. From germline, CDR1 is MDHEN and CDR2 SYDVKM. CDR3 bases: TGTGCCAGTAGTTTGATGGGGCTGAACACTGAAGCTTTCTTT. Translating it yields CASSLMGLNTEAFF.

The chain carries TRBV29-1 and TRBJ2-1, with 7 bases identical to TRBD2. Unmatched junction bases numbered 8, after V lost 3 bases and J lost 9 bases. The CDR3 extends over 13 amino acids. Per the germline V gene, CDR1 is SQVTM and CDR2 is ANQGSEA. CDR3 in amino acids: CSVDLGGSVEQFF. DNA for the CDR3: TGCAGCGTTGATCTCGGCGGGAGTGTTGAGCAGTTCTTC.

The chain joins TRBV7-2 to TRBJ2-5; 7 bases match TRBD2. CDR3 size: 15 residues. V was clipped by 1 base and J by 1 base; unmatched bases: 3. The germline CDR1 and CDR2 sequences are SGHTA and FQGNSA. CDR3 DNA: TGTGCCAGCAGCTTAGTAGCGGGCCGCCAAGAGACCCAGTACTTC. Translation: CASSLVAGRQETQYF.

The chain joins TRBV19 to TRBJ2-1; 8 bases align to TRBD2. CDR3 length: 16 residues. J was trimmed by 4 bases and V by 5 bases; bases with no gene match: 10. Germline values: CDR1 LNHDA, CDR2 SQIVND (reference sequence). The CDR3 spells CASSYQRGTLYNEQFF. For the CDR3, the DNA is TGTGCCAGTAGTTACCAGCGGGGGACCCTTTACAATGAGCAGTTCTTC.

V usage is TRBV6-5 and J usage is TRBJ2-7; TRBD2 is a possible D gene (6 bases). The germline V gene has CDR1 MNHEY and CDR2 SVGAGI. The CDR3 extends over 15 amino acids. Trimming removed 5 bases from V and 4 bases from J, with 18 bases in between. The CDR3 DNA follows: TGTGCCAGCAGTCATCAATGGGGGGAACGTTACGAGCAGTACTTC. Its translation is CASSHQWGERYEQYF.

The chain recombines TRBV11-2 with TRBJ2-2, with 9 bases that match TRBD1. The V gene's germline CDR1 is SGHAT and CDR2 FQNNGV. This CDR3 is built from 15 residues. V was pared by 4 bases and J by 4 bases, with 4 bases of the junction left unmatched. CDR3 protein: CASSSRDRVTGELFF. DNA for the CDR3: TGTGCCAGCAGCTCCCGGGACAGGGTCACCGGGGAGCTGTTTTTT.

The chain links TRBV6-5 to TRBJ2-2; D gene unclear. V dropped 0 bases and J dropped 1 base, with 6 bases sitting between them. The CDR3 consists of 15 residues. Germline CDR1 and CDR2: MNHEY and SVGAGI. CDR3 in amino acids: CASSYSTRNTGELFF. The CDR3 DNA reads as TGTGCCAGCAGTTACTCGACAAGGAACACCGGGGAGCTGTTTTTT.

This rearrangement joins TRBV11-3 to TRBJ2-7; 10 positions agree with TRBD2. The CDR3 has 15 residues. The germline gives CDR1 SGHNT, CDR2 YENEEA. With V trimmed by 0 bases and J by 2 bases, 1 base remained unmatched. CDR3 sequence (DNA): TGTGCCAGCAGCTTAGAAGCGGGGGGGCCCTACGAGCAGTACTTC. Amino acid sequence: CASSLEAGGPYEQYF.

This chain connects TRBV2 to TRBJ2-3, with D perhaps TRBD2 (6 bases). CDR3 length equals 14 residues. Between the trimmed V and J ends, which lost 2 bases and 4 bases, there was a span of 10 bases. Germline CDR1 and CDR2: SNHLY and FYNNEI. The DNA of the CDR3 is TGTGCCAGCAGTGAATCGGGCGGGGCAGATACGCAGTATTTT. It codes for CASSESGGADTQYF.

Written as DNA, the CDR3 is TGTGCCAGCAGCTTAGCTATCTTAGGGACTAGCGGAGGCTACGAGCAGTACTTC. Translated: CASSLAILGTSGGYEQYF. V usage is TRBV7-8 and J usage is TRBJ2-7; 11 nucleotides match TRBD2. The CDR3 sequence is 18 residues long. V lost 0 bases to trimming and J lost 3 bases; unmatched junction nucleotides: 10. Germline-derived CDR1 and CDR2 are SGHVS and FQNEAQ.

This chain joins TRBV3-1 (or the pseudogene TRBV3-2) and TRBJ2-1, with 13 positions matching TRBD2. Germline CDR1 is LGHDT and CDR2 is YNNKEL (reference sequence). The CDR3 has 16 amino acids. V was pared by 4 bases and J by 4 bases, with 4 bases of the junction left unmatched. The CDR3 reads CASSPRTSGGYNEQFF. DNA for the CDR3: TGTGCCAGCAGCCCTCGGACTAGCGGGGGATACAATGAGCAGTTCTTC.

The chain has TRBV5-1 and TRBJ2-7, with D possibly being TRBD2 (5 bases). This CDR3 is built from 13 residues. Germline V gene lookup returns CDR1 SGHRS and CDR2 YFSETQ. Trimming took off 6 bases at V and 0 bases at J, with 10 bases between the two ends. The CDR3 DNA reads TGCGCCAGCAACGGACTGCACTCCTACGAGCAGTACTTC. Protein: CASNGLHSYEQYF.

This chain uses TRBV2 with TRBJ2-3; D call uncertain. V lost 5 bases, J lost 9 bases, and 9 bases lay in between. CDR3 length: 11 amino acids. Germline CDR1 is SNHLY and CDR2 is FYNNEI. The CDR3 loop reads CASSLTVTQYF. As DNA, the CDR3 is TGTGCCAGCAGTCTAACAGTAACGCAGTATTTT.

This chain connects TRBV18 to TRBJ2-4; TRBD1 agrees at 11 bases. This CDR3 has 18 amino acids. Germline V gives CDR1 KGHSH, CDR2 LQKENI. V lost 0 bases, J lost 7 bases, and 11 bases stayed unmatched. CDR3 in DNA: TGTGCCAGCTCACCACCGTCGGACAGGGGGCCGTCCAGCAACATTCAGTACTTC. This gives the protein CASSPPSDRGPSSNIQYF.

This chain links TRBV28 with TRBJ2-7; TRBD1 agrees at 7 bases. With V trimmed by 4 bases and J by 3 bases, 9 bases remained unmatched. CDR3 length: 15 amino acids. CDR1 MDHEN and CDR2 SYDVKM come from the germline V gene. CDR3 DNA sequence: TGTGCCAGCAGTTCCTACCCGGGACAGAGCTACGAGCAGTACTTC. Translated: CASSSYPGQSYEQYF. Supplemented by reference TRBV28 and TRBJ2-7, the full variable domain reads DVKVTQSSRYLVKRTGEKVFLECVQDMDHENMFWYRQDPGLGLRLIYFSYDVKMKEKGDIPEGYSVSREKKERFSLILESASTNQTSMYLCASSSYPGQSYEQYFGPGTRLTVT.

The rearrangement joins TRBV3-1 (or the pseudogene TRBV3-2) to TRBJ2-2; 11 bases map to TRBD2. This CDR3 spans 16 amino acids. The J segment lost 4 bases and the V segment lost 2 bases, leaving 3 bases of the junction unmatched. Germline-derived CDR1 and CDR2 are LGHDT and YNNKEL (reference sequence). The CDR3 here is CASSQFLAGGTGELFF. The CDR3 coding sequence is TGTGCCAGCAGCCAATTCCTAGCGGGAGGCACCGGGGAGCTGTTTTTT.

The rearrangement uses TRBV6-4 and TRBJ1-2; 8 bases map to TRBD1. V dropped 6 bases and J dropped 2; count of bases not matched to a gene: 5. CDR1 and CDR2 from the germline V gene are MRHNA and SNTAGT. CDR3 size: 14 residues. The CDR3: CASSPGTGNYGYTF. The DNA of the CDR3 is TGTGCCAGCAGCCCCGGGACAGGCAACTATGGCTACACCTTC.